This note documents a single T cell receptor beta chain sequence. Generated by immunoSEQ multiplex PCR, the TCRdb table keeps only in-frame clones and is missing some. The profile shows roughly 70,000 clones, around 90% of them singletons. Germline loops: CDR1 SGHAT, CDR2 FQDESV (reference sequence). This CDR3 spans 14 amino acids. V dropped 4 bases and J dropped 7; count of bases not matched to a gene: 8. This sample is part of a study of blood T cell repertoires in COVID-19. At the level of the study: T cells, B-cell-depleted T cells, or PBMCs supplied cDNA or gDNA.

The chain joins TRBV11-1 to TRBJ2-7; 9 bases are a match to TRBD1. The source material was peripheral blood. The sequence came from a woman older than 75 with active COVID-19. CDR3 in amino acids: CASSSNRGRGEQYF. As DNA, the CDR3 is TGTGCCAGCAGCTCAAACAGGGGGCGCGGAGAGCAGTACTTC.